The 9 T cell receptor beta chains reported below all come from one sample, sequenced in a study of shared clonotypes between healthy human individuals. CD45RO negativity and positive selection for CCR7 defined naive CD8 cells, a population that excluded terminally differentiated effector memory CD45RA+ cells. Measured with immunoSEQ multiplex PCR; TCRdb has only the in-frame clones, and not every one. This repertoire shows about 820,000 clones, 90% to 95% found once; its top ten account for 24%. Sample: naive CD8+ T cells sorted from blood. These receptor sequences come from a man aged 30-40 years in good health.

The table lists this clone with a count of one. The same CDR3 arises from other DNA sequences in this sample as well. The V and J genes are TRBV5-8 and TRBJ2-7; D possibly corresponds to TRBD2 (5 bases). This CDR3 spans 12 amino acids. The germline V and J ends were trimmed by 0 bases and 4 bases, with 5 bases remaining between them. Germline loops: CDR1 SGHTS, CDR2 YDEGEE. The CDR3, as DNA: TGTGCCAGCAGCTTGGGAGGGTACGAGCAGTACTTC. Amino acids: CASSLGGYEQYF.

In regard to this clone: Compared with germline, one end of the junction differs, possibly owing to a read error. The chain has TRBV9 and TRBJ1-2; TRBD1 matches 7 bases. Germline lookup yields CDR1 SGDLS and CDR2 YYNGEE. The CDR3 extends over 18 amino acids. The CDR3 loop reads CASSEHIQTGFTLDGHTF. The CDR3 DNA is TGTGCCAGCAGCGAGCACATCCAGACAGGGTTTACCCTTGATGGCCACACCTTC.

V usage is TRBV9 and J usage is TRBJ1-4; 7 nucleotides match TRBD1. Germline V gene data show CDR1 as SGDLS and CDR2 as YYNGEE. The CDR3 has 13 residues. J lost 8 bases, V lost 3 bases, and 4 bases had no gene match. The CDR3 sequence is CASSDGTAEKLFF. DNA of the CDR3: TGTGCCAGCAGCGACGGGACAGCCGAAAAACTGTTTTTT.

The rearrangement joins TRBV4-1 to TRBJ1-4, with 11 bases lining up with TRBD1. Germline-derived CDR1 and CDR2 are MGHRA and YSYEKL. This CDR3 has 15 amino acids. V was clipped by 3 bases and J by 7 bases; unmatched bases: 4. CDR3 sequence reads: CASSQRDRGSEKLFF. For the CDR3, the DNA is TGCGCCAGCAGCCAGAGGGACAGGGGGAGTGAAAAACTGTTTTTT.

The genes are TRBV15 and TRBJ2-1; weak D call: TRBD2 (5 bases). Trimming cost V 1 base and J 9 bases, with 10 bases left between them. CDR1 and CDR2 (germline): LNHNV, YYDKDF (reference sequence). The CDR3 has 13 amino acids. The CDR3 sequence is CATSRGGFPEQFF. In nucleotides, the CDR3 is TGTGCCACCAGCAGAGGCGGGTTTCCTGAGCAGTTCTTC.

This clone was observed a single time. The chain recombines TRBV7-2 with TRBJ2-2, with unresolved D. This CDR3 has 15 amino acids. The V gene's germline CDR1 is SGHTA and CDR2 FQGNSA. V shed 0 bases and J shed 0 bases, with 5 bases lying between them. Here the CDR3 reads CASSLAGSNTGELFF. CDR3 sequence (DNA): TGTGCCAGCAGCTTAGCGGGCTCGAACACCGGGGAGCTGTTTTTT.

The chain recombines TRBV9 with TRBJ2-1; 8 nucleotides align to TRBD1. V trimming: 0 bases; J trimming: 8 bases; junction bases outside the gene matches: 7. Germline V gene data show CDR1 as SGDLS and CDR2 as YYNGEE. This CDR3 is built from 15 residues. The CDR3 reads CASSVGQGAVHEQFF. CDR3 in DNA: TGTGCCAGCAGCGTAGGGCAGGGGGCCGTTCATGAGCAGTTCTTC.

DNA for the CDR3: TGTGCCAGCAGTTTATACGGGGGAAAGCCGAACAATGAGCAGTTCTTC. Its translation is CASSLYGGKPNNEQFF. The V and J genes are TRBV27 and TRBJ2-1, with D maybe TRBD2 (6 bases). There are 16 residues in the CDR3. From germline, CDR1 is MNHEY and CDR2 SMNVEV (reference sequence). Between the trimmed V and J ends, which lost 1 base and 5 bases, there was a span of 15 bases.

On this clone: Other DNA sequences in this sample translate to the same CDR3. This chain links TRBV29-1 with TRBJ2-7, with 9 bases that match TRBD2. The CDR3 consists of 14 residues. Germline loops: CDR1 SQVTM, CDR2 ANQGSEA. With V trimmed by 6 bases and J by 0 bases, 6 bases remained unmatched. The CDR3 spells CSVETSGSSYEQYF. The CDR3 DNA reads TGCAGCGTCGAGACTAGCGGAAGCTCCTACGAGCAGTACTTC.